This T cell receptor (beta chain) derives from a study of blood T cell repertoires in COVID-19. Source study methods: Amplification from reference gene primers served as the basis for estimated nucleated cell counts. Some clones are missing from TCRdb's copy, which holds only in-frame ones; the method was immunoSEQ multiplex PCR. That table is the source of V, J and clone size, and D and trimming were worked out from the DNA. The sample shows roughly 190,000 clones, roughly 76% of them seen only once. The V end was cut by 5 bases, the J end by 0 bases, with 11 bases between. CDR1 and CDR2 (germline): SGHTA, FQGNSA. The CDR3 has 15 residues.

This chain connects TRBV7-2 to TRBJ2-1; D remains ambiguous. The specimen sequenced was peripheral blood. This receptor was taken from a woman between 40 and 50 years old with COVID-19, enrolled during active disease. CDR3 DNA: TGTGCCAGCAGCCTCATAGCTAGCTCCTACAATGAGCAGTTCTTC. Its protein is CASSLIASSYNEQFF.